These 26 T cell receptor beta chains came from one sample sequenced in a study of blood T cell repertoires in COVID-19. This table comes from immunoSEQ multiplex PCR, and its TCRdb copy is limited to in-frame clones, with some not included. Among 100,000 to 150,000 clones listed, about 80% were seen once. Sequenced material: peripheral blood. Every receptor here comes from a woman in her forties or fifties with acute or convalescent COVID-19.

Written as DNA, the CDR3 is TGTGCCAGCAGCGTAGACAGAAAGAACACTGAAGCTTTCTTT. It is translated as CASSVDRKNTEAFF. This chain uses TRBV9 with TRBJ1-1; no definite D call. Germline values: CDR1 SGDLS, CDR2 YYNGEE. The V gene lost 0 bases and the J gene lost 1 base, with 7 bases spanning the gap. The CDR3 loop spans 14 amino acids.

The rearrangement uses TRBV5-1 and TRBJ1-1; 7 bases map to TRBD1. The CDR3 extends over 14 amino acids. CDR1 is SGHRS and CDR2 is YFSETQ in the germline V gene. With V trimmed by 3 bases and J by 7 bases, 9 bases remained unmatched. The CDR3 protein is CASSSGQVYNEAFF. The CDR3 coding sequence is TGCGCCAGCAGCTCTGGACAGGTTTATAATGAAGCTTTCTTT. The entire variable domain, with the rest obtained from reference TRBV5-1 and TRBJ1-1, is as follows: KAGVTQTPRYLIKTRGQQVTLSCSPISGHRSVSWYQQTPGQGLQFLFEYFSETQRNKGNFPGRFSGRQFSNSRSEMNVSTLELGDSALYLCASSSGQVYNEAFFGQGTRLTVV.

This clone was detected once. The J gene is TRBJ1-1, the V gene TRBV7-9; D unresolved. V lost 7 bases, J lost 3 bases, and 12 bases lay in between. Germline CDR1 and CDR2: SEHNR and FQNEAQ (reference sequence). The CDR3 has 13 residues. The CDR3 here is CASTLLSDTEAFF. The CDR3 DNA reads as TGTGCCAGCACGCTGCTCAGTGACACTGAAGCTTTCTTT.

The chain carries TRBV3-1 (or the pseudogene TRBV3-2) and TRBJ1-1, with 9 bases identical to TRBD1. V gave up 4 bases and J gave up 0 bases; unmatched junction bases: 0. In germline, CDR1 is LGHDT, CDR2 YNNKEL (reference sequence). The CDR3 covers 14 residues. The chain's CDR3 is CASSRTGVNTEAFF. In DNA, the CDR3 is TGTGCCAGCAGCCGGACAGGGGTGAACACTGAAGCTTTCTTT.

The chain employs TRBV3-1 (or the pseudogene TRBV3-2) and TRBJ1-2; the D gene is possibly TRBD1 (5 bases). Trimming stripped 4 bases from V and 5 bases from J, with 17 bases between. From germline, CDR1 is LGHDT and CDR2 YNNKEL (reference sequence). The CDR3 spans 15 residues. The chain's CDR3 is CASSPARREGYGYTF. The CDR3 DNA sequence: TGTGCCAGCAGCCCAGCTAGGAGGGAGGGGTATGGCTACACCTTC.

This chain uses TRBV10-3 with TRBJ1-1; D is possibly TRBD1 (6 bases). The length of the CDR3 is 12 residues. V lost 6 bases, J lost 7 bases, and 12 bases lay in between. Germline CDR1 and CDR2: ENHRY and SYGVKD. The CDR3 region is CAISHGQFEAFF. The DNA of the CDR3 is TGTGCCATCAGCCACGGACAGTTTGAAGCTTTCTTT.

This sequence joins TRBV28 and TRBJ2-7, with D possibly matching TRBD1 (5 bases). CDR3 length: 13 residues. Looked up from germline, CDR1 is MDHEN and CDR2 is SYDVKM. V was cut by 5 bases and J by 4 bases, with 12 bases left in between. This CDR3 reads CASSRPTEYEQYF. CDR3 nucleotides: TGTGCCAGCAGTCGACCGACAGAGTACGAGCAGTACTTC.

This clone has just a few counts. CDR3 region: CATSSWTGFNEQFF. The CDR3 DNA sequence: TGTGCCACCAGTTCGTGGACAGGTTTCAATGAGCAGTTCTTC. The chain employs TRBV24-1 and TRBJ2-1; the match to TRBD1 covers 7 bases. CDR3 length: 14 residues. Germline values: CDR1 KGHDR, CDR2 SFDVKD. Unmatched junction bases numbered 7, after V lost 6 bases and J lost 6 bases.

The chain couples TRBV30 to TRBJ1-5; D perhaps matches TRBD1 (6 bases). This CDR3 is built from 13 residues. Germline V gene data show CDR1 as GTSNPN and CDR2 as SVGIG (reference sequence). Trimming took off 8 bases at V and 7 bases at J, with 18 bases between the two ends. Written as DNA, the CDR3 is TGTGCCCTGGAGGGGGGGGAAGGGCAGCCCCAGCATTTT. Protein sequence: CALEGGEGQPQHF.

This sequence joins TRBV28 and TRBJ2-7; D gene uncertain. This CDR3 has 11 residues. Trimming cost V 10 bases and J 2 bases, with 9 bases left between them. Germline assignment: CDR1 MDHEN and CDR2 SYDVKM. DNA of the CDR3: TGTGCCACCCTTAGCACCTACGAGCAGTACTTC. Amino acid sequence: CATLSTYEQYF.

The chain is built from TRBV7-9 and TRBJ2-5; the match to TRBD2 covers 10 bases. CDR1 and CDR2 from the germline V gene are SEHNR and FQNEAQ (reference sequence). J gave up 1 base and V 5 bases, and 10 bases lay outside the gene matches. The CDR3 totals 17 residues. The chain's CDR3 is CASSGGSLAGGQETQYF. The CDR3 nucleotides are TGTGCCAGCAGCGGAGGAAGTTTAGCGGGGGGCCAAGAGACCCAGTACTTC.

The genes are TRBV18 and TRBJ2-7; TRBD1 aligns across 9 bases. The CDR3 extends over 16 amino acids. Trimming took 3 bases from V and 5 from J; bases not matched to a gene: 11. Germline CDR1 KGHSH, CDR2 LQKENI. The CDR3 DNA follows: TGTGCCAGCTCACCCTCGGCCGGGACAGGGTCAAACGAGCAGTACTTC. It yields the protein CASSPSAGTGSNEQYF.

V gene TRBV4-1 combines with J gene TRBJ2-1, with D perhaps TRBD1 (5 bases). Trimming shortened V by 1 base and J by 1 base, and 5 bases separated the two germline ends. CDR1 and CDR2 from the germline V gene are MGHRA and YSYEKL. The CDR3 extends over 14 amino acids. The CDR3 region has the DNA TGCGCCAGCAGCCAAGGACAGTCCTACAATGAGCAGTTCTTC. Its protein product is CASSQGQSYNEQFF.

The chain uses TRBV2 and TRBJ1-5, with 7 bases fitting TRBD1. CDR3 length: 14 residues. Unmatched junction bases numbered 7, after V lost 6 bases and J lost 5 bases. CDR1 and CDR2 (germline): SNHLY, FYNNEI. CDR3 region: CASREYRGDQPQHF. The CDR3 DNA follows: TGTGCCAGCAGAGAATACAGGGGAGATCAGCCCCAGCATTTT.

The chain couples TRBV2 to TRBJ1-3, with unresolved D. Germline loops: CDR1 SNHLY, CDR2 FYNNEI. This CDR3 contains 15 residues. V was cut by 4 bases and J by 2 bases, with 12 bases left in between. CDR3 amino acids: CASSVDPRAGNTIYF. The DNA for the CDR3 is TGTGCCAGCAGTGTCGACCCGCGGGCTGGAAACACCATATATTTT.

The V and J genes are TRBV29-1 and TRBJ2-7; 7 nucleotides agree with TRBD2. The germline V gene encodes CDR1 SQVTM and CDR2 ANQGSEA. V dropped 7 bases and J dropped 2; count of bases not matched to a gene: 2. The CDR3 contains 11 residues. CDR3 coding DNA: TGCAGCGGTGGACTAGCCTACGAGCAGTACTTC. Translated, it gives CSGGLAYEQYF.

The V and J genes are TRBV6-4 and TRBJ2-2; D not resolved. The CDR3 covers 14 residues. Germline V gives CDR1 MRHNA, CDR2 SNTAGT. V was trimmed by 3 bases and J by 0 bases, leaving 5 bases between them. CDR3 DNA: TGTGCCAGCAGTGAGTTAACGAACACCGGGGAGCTGTTTTTT. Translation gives CASSELTNTGELFF.

Here the CDR3 DNA reads TGTGCCAGCAGCTCAGGACAGGGGAATCAGCCCCAGCATTTT. Its translation is CASSSGQGNQPQHF. V gene TRBV28 combines with J gene TRBJ1-5; 9 positions agree with TRBD1. The length of the CDR3 is 14 residues. With 6 bases clipped from V and 4 bases from J, the junction kept 4 bases outside the gene matches. Germline V lookup: CDR1 MDHEN, CDR2 SYDVKM.

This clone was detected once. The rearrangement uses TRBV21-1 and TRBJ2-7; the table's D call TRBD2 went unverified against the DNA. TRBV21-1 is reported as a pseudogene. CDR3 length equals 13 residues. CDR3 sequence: CASSRGRAAEQYF. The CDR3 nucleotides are TGTGCCAGCAGCCGGGGGAGGGCCGCCGAGCAGTACTTC.

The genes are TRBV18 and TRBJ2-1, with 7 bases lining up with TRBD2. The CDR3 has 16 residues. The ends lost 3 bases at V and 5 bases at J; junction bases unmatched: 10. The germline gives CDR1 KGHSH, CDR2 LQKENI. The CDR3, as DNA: TGTGCCAGCTCACCGTTCCGGGCCGGGGGGAACAATGAGCAGTTCTTC. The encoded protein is CASSPFRAGGNNEQFF.

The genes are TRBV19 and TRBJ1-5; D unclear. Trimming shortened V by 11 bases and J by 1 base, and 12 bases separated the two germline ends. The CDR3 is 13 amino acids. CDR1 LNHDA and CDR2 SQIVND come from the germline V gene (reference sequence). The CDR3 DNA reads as TGTGCCGGCGGATCATGGAGCAATCAGCCCCAGCATTTT. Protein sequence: CAGGSWSNQPQHF.

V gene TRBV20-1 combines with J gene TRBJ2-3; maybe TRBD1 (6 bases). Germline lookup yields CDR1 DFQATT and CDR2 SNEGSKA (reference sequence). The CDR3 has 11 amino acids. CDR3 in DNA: TGCAGAGTCCAAACAGGGGATACGCAGTATTTT. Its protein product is CRVQTGDTQYF.

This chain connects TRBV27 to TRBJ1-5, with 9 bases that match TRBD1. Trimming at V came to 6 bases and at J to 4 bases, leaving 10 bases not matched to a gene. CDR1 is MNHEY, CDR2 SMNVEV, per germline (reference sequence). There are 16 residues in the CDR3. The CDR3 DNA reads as TGTGCCAGCAGCGGACAGGGGCTCCGGGGAAATCAGCCCCAGCATTTT. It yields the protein CASSGQGLRGNQPQHF.

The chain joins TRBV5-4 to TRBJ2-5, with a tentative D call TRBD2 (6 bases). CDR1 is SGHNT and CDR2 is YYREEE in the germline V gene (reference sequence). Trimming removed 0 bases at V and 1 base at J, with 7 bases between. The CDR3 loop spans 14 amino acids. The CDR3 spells CASSLGRGQETQYF. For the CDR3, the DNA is TGTGCCAGCAGCTTGGGGCGGGGCCAAGAGACCCAGTACTTC.

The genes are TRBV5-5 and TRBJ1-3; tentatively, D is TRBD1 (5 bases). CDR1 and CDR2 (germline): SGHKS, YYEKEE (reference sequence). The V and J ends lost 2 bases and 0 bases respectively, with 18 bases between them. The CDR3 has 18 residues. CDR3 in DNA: TGTGCCAGCAGCTTCGGATTTGGACGACAGATCTCTGGAAACACCATATATTTT. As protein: CASSFGFGRQISGNTIYF.

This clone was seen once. CDR3 sequence reads: CASSQDDRANYGYTF. Written as DNA, the CDR3 is TGCGCCAGCAGCCAAGACGACAGGGCGAACTATGGCTACACCTTC. V gene TRBV4-1 combines with J gene TRBJ1-2; 7 bases are shared with TRBD1. Germline CDR1 reads MGHRA; CDR2 reads YSYEKL. The CDR3 has 15 amino acids. The V gene end was trimmed by 0 bases and the J gene end by 2 bases; junction bases not matched to a gene: 3.